These 7 T cell receptor beta chains share one sample of origin, sequenced in a study of spatial heterogeneity in lung cancer. Time point denoted: blood at routine non-recurrence follow-up after resection. In TCRdb, the 5' RACE reads were re-called with MiXCR into one record per CDR3 protein. The table lists around 100,000 distinct CDR3 sequences, approximately 10% of them singletons. Here the sequenced sample was PBMCs, taken at follow-up. The receptor set was obtained from a female donor with early-stage non-small cell lung cancer.

This clonotype turned up a few times. The rearrangement links TRBV28 to TRBJ2-7, with 8 bases aligning to TRBD2. CDR1 is MDHEN, CDR2 SYDVKM, per germline. This CDR3 is built from 15 residues. The V gene end was trimmed by 6 bases and the J gene end by 4 bases; junction bases not matched to a gene: 11. In nucleotides, the CDR3 is TGTGCCAGCAGCCAAAGCGGGGGCGCAACTTACGAGCAGTACGTC. Amino acids: CASSQSGGATYEQYV.

The chain combines TRBV19 with TRBJ2-1, with D perhaps TRBD1 or TRBD2 (5 bases each). The CDR3 is 14 amino acids. Germline lookup yields CDR1 LNHDA and CDR2 SQIVND (reference sequence). V was shortened by 6 bases and J by 6 bases, with 15 bases between the two germline ends. The CDR3 bases are TGTGCCAGTAGGCCGGGGCGAACCTCCAATGAGCAGTTCTTC. The encoded protein is CASRPGRTSNEQFF.

This clonotype occurred a few times. This chain uses TRBV28 with TRBJ2-2; the D is unclear. The CDR3 consists of 12 residues. CDR1 is MDHEN, CDR2 SYDVKM, per germline. With 6 bases removed from V and 2 bases from J, the gap between germline ends came to 4 bases. CDR3 DNA sequence: TGTGCCAGCAGCTATAACACCGGGGAGCTGTTTTTT. It encodes CASSYNTGELFF.

This clonotype came up many times. The rearrangement uses TRBV7-2 and TRBJ1-1; TRBD1 is a possible D gene (5 bases). The CDR3 is 13 amino acids. V dropped 5 bases and J dropped 0 bases, with 7 bases sitting between them. Germline V CDR1 and CDR2: SGHTA, FQGNSA. The CDR3 reads CASSTTVNTEAFF. The CDR3 DNA reads as TGTGCCAGCAGCACGACAGTGAACACTGAAGCTTTCTTT.

This clonotype has just a few counts. The chain uses TRBV6-1 and TRBJ2-7; TRBD2 agrees at 8 bases. Unmatched junction bases numbered 13, after V lost 7 bases and J lost 5 bases. In germline, CDR1 is MNHNS, CDR2 SASEGT. CDR3 length: 15 amino acids. The CDR3, as DNA: TGTGCCAGCACCACCGGAGCTAGCGGGTCTAACGAGCAGTACGTC. Its translation: CASTTGASGSNEQYV.

The rearrangement links TRBV12-3 or TRBV12-4 to TRBJ1-1, with D hard to call. The CDR3 runs to 12 residues. Between the trimmed V and J ends, which lost 2 bases and 2 bases, there was a span of 3 bases. CDR3 loop: CASSLSNTEAFF. The CDR3 DNA sequence: TGTGCCAGCAGTTTATCTAACACTGAAGCTTTCTTT.

In its sample, this clonotype was seen a few times. V usage is TRBV12-3 or TRBV12-4 and J usage is TRBJ2-5; 8 nucleotides match TRBD1. The CDR3 has 14 residues. The trim removed 3 bases at V and 4 bases at J, leaving 4 bases unmatched. CDR3: CASSLTGARETQYF. DNA of the CDR3: TGTGCCAGCAGTTTGACAGGGGCCAGAGAGACCCAGTACTTC.